This is a list of T cell receptor beta chains from one sample in a study of blood T cell repertoires in COVID-19. Measured with immunoSEQ multiplex PCR; TCRdb has only the in-frame clones, and not every one. Among approximately 260,000 clones listed, 70% to 90% were seen once. The sequencing input was peripheral blood. The receptors were sampled from a woman in her thirties or forties who had recovered from COVID-19. Both conserved end residues are part of each CDR3. A D gene is named only where the DNA matches it firmly. The size field is filled for only some rows; it gives once, few, many or a size class.

j_call: TRBJ2-3
cdr3_length: 15
clone_size: -
v_call: TRBV7-3
d_call: TRBD2
cdr3_aa: CASSLTGGAGDTQYF
cdr3_nt: TGTGCCAGCAGCTTAACGGGAGGGGCCGGGGATACGCAGTATTTT

j_call: TRBJ1-5
cdr3_length: 14
clone_size: -
v_call: TRBV28
d_call: -
cdr3_aa: CASSSPGRNQPQHF
cdr3_nt: TGTGCCAGCAGTTCTCCGGGGAGGAATCAGCCCCAGCATTTT

j_call: TRBJ2-7
cdr3_length: 15
clone_size: -
v_call: TRBV10-3
d_call: TRBD2
cdr3_aa: CAISGASGRDYEQYF
cdr3_nt: TGTGCCATCAGTGGGGCTAGCGGGAGGGACTACGAGCAGTACTTC

j_call: TRBJ2-6
cdr3_length: 20
clone_size: -
v_call: TRBV9
d_call: -
cdr3_aa: CASSPKGGRDRGSGANVLTF
cdr3_nt: TGTGCCAGCAGCCCAAAGGGGGGTCGGGACAGAGGCTCTGGGGCCAACGTCCTGACTTTC

j_call: TRBJ1-5
cdr3_length: 15
clone_size: -
v_call: TRBV2
d_call: -
cdr3_aa: CASSEARGMDQPQHF
cdr3_nt: TGTGCCAGCAGTGAGGCCAGGGGTATGGATCAGCCCCAGCATTTT

j_call: TRBJ1-2
cdr3_length: 16
clone_size: -
v_call: TRBV30
d_call: TRBD1
cdr3_aa: CAWVSRDRGWLHGYTF
cdr3_nt: TGTGCCTGGGTGTCCCGGGACAGGGGATGGCTTCATGGCTACACCTTC

j_call: TRBJ1-2
cdr3_length: 12
clone_size: -
v_call: TRBV12-3/TRBV12-4
d_call: -
cdr3_aa: CASTLREGGYTF
cdr3_nt: TGTGCCAGCACCCTACGCGAGGGTGGCTACACCTTC

j_call: TRBJ2-1
cdr3_length: 14
clone_size: -
v_call: TRBV19
d_call: -
cdr3_aa: CASSIGGGYNEQFF
cdr3_nt: TGTGCCAGTAGTATAGGGGGCGGATACAATGAGCAGTTCTTC

j_call: TRBJ1-5
cdr3_length: 15
clone_size: once
v_call: TRBV19
d_call: -
cdr3_aa: CASSRSTGIYSPQHF
cdr3_nt: TGTGCCAGTAGCCGTAGTACAGGGATTTATTCGCCCCAGCATTTT

j_call: TRBJ1-2
cdr3_length: 15
clone_size: -
v_call: TRBV9
d_call: TRBD1
cdr3_aa: CASSVEWDRGNGYTF
cdr3_nt: TGTGCCAGCAGCGTAGAGTGGGACAGGGGCAATGGCTACACCTTC

j_call: TRBJ2-1
cdr3_length: 15
clone_size: -
v_call: TRBV6-2/TRBV6-3
d_call: TRBD2
cdr3_aa: CASSYGRAGRNEQFF
cdr3_nt: TGTGCCAGCAGTTACGGGAGGGCCGGGAGGAATGAGCAGTTCTTC

j_call: TRBJ2-6
cdr3_length: 16
clone_size: -
v_call: TRBV7-9
d_call: -
cdr3_aa: CASSFEISSGANVLTF
cdr3_nt: TGTGCCAGCAGCTTTGAGATCTCCTCTGGGGCCAACGTCCTGACTTTC

j_call: TRBJ1-1
cdr3_length: 14
clone_size: -
v_call: TRBV11-3
d_call: -
cdr3_aa: CASSPVTLVAEAFF
cdr3_nt: TGTGCCAGCAGCCCCGTTACCCTAGTGGCTGAAGCTTTCTTT

j_call: TRBJ1-2
cdr3_length: 14
clone_size: -
v_call: TRBV5-5
d_call: TRBD1
cdr3_aa: CASSSTRQGAGYTF
cdr3_nt: TGTGCCAGCAGCTCAACAAGACAGGGAGCTGGCTACACCTTC

j_call: TRBJ2-1
cdr3_length: 17
clone_size: -
v_call: TRBV5-1
d_call: -
cdr3_aa: CASSLSASPSSYNEQFF
cdr3_nt: TGCGCCAGCAGCTTGTCGGCTAGCCCCAGCTCCTACAATGAGCAGTTCTTC

j_call: TRBJ2-7
cdr3_length: 16
clone_size: -
v_call: TRBV9
d_call: -
cdr3_aa: CASSVGERVSSYEQYF
cdr3_nt: TGTGCCAGCAGCGTAGGCGAGCGGGTTAGCTCCTACGAGCAGTACTTC

j_call: TRBJ2-7
cdr3_length: 15
clone_size: once
v_call: TRBV27
d_call: TRBD2
cdr3_aa: CASSFRGRAGNEQYF
cdr3_nt: TGTGCCAGCAGTTTCCGCGGGAGGGCCGGCAACGAGCAGTACTTC

j_call: TRBJ2-1
cdr3_length: 15
clone_size: -
v_call: TRBV15
d_call: TRBD2
cdr3_aa: CATRFDSTGGNEQFF
cdr3_nt: TGTGCCACCAGGTTCGACAGCACGGGGGGCAATGAGCAGTTCTTC

j_call: TRBJ2-1
cdr3_length: 12
clone_size: -
v_call: TRBV29-1
d_call: -
cdr3_aa: CSVERDRREQFF
cdr3_nt: TGCAGCGTTGAGCGGGACCGGCGGGAGCAGTTCTTC

j_call: TRBJ2-1
cdr3_length: 16
clone_size: -
v_call: TRBV5-1
d_call: -
cdr3_aa: CASSLAAASSYNEQFF
cdr3_nt: TGCGCCAGCAGCTTGGCGGCGGCTAGCTCCTACAATGAGCAGTTCTTC

j_call: TRBJ2-7
cdr3_length: 14
clone_size: -
v_call: TRBV28
d_call: -
cdr3_aa: CASSLSRSSYEQYF
cdr3_nt: TGTGCCAGCAGTTTGAGTAGGAGCTCCTACGAGCAGTACTTC

j_call: TRBJ1-2
cdr3_length: 19
clone_size: -
v_call: TRBV21-1
d_call: -
cdr3_aa: CASSIYSGQGKRIYYGYTF
cdr3_nt: TGTGCCAGCAGCATATATTCGGGACAGGGGAAACGGATCTACTATGGCTACACCTTC

j_call: TRBJ1-1
cdr3_length: 17
clone_size: -
v_call: TRBV18
d_call: -
cdr3_aa: CASSKEQGKGMNTEAFF
cdr3_nt: TGTGCCAGCTCGAAGGAACAGGGAAAAGGGATGAACACTGAAGCTTTCTTT

j_call: TRBJ2-7
cdr3_length: 17
clone_size: -
v_call: TRBV5-1
d_call: TRBD1
cdr3_aa: CASSLGPRGQGSHEQYF
cdr3_nt: TGCGCCAGCAGCTTGGGACCTCGGGGACAGGGCTCCCACGAGCAGTACTTC

j_call: TRBJ2-5
cdr3_length: 11
clone_size: -
v_call: TRBV10-3
d_call: -
cdr3_aa: CAIGVGETQYF
cdr3_nt: TGTGCCATTGGAGTTGGGGAGACCCAGTACTTC

j_call: TRBJ1-5
cdr3_length: 16
clone_size: -
v_call: TRBV27
d_call: -
cdr3_aa: CASSLSASYSNQPQHF
cdr3_nt: TGTGCCAGCAGCCTGAGCGCCTCTTATAGCAATCAGCCCCAGCATTTT

j_call: TRBJ2-3
cdr3_length: 17
clone_size: -
v_call: TRBV7-9
d_call: TRBD1
cdr3_aa: CASSLADRASFTDTQYF
cdr3_nt: TGTGCCAGCAGCTTAGCCGACAGGGCGAGTTTCACAGATACGCAGTATTTT

j_call: TRBJ2-7
cdr3_length: 15
clone_size: -
v_call: TRBV5-4
d_call: TRBD1
cdr3_aa: CASSSVGTGGHEQYF
cdr3_nt: TGTGCCAGCAGCTCTGTCGGGACAGGGGGCCACGAGCAGTACTTC

j_call: TRBJ2-1
cdr3_length: 18
clone_size: -
v_call: TRBV18
d_call: TRBD2
cdr3_aa: CASSPPGLAGVSHNEQFF
cdr3_nt: TGTGCCAGCTCACCACCGGGACTAGCGGGAGTTTCCCACAATGAGCAGTTCTTC

j_call: TRBJ2-1
cdr3_length: 15
clone_size: -
v_call: TRBV7-8
d_call: TRBD1
cdr3_aa: CASSPGQVSRGEQFF
cdr3_nt: TGTGCCAGCAGCCCAGGACAGGTCTCCCGTGGTGAGCAGTTCTTC

j_call: TRBJ1-5
cdr3_length: 15
clone_size: -
v_call: TRBV7-2
d_call: TRBD1
cdr3_aa: CASSLERQGNQPQHF
cdr3_nt: TGTGCCAGCAGCTTAGAACGACAGGGAAATCAGCCCCAGCATTTT

j_call: TRBJ2-2
cdr3_length: 16
clone_size: -
v_call: TRBV6-5
d_call: -
cdr3_aa: CASSSTGASNTGELFF
cdr3_nt: TGTGCCAGCAGTTCCACTGGGGCCTCGAACACCGGGGAGCTGTTTTTT

j_call: TRBJ1-6
cdr3_length: 14
clone_size: -
v_call: TRBV30
d_call: -
cdr3_aa: CAWSPPGFNSPLHF
cdr3_nt: TGTGCCTGGAGTCCTCCAGGCTTTAATTCACCCCTCCACTTT

j_call: TRBJ1-5
cdr3_length: 18
clone_size: -
v_call: TRBV4-2
d_call: TRBD1
cdr3_aa: CASSQEGGGTAVGQPQHF
cdr3_nt: TGTGCCAGCAGCCAAGAAGGAGGCGGGACAGCGGTGGGTCAGCCCCAGCATTTT

j_call: TRBJ2-3
cdr3_length: 14
clone_size: -
v_call: TRBV9
d_call: -
cdr3_aa: CASSVDPSTDTQYF
cdr3_nt: TGTGCCAGCAGCGTAGATCCGTCCACAGATACGCAGTATTTT

j_call: TRBJ2-7
cdr3_length: 14
clone_size: -
v_call: TRBV2
d_call: TRBD1
cdr3_aa: CASRGQGARYEQYF
cdr3_nt: TGTGCCAGCAGAGGACAGGGGGCAAGGTACGAGCAGTACTTC

j_call: TRBJ2-5
cdr3_length: 15
clone_size: -
v_call: TRBV11-2
d_call: -
cdr3_aa: CASSLDATTPGGQYF
cdr3_nt: TGTGCCAGCAGCTTAGATGCGACCACTCCCGGAGGCCAGTACTTC

j_call: TRBJ2-7
cdr3_length: 15
clone_size: -
v_call: TRBV3-1/TRBV3-2
d_call: -
cdr3_aa: CASSLSGHTYYEQYF
cdr3_nt: TGTGCCAGCAGCCTTTCGGGACATACGTACTACGAGCAGTACTTC

j_call: TRBJ1-5
cdr3_length: 15
clone_size: -
v_call: TRBV5-1
d_call: -
cdr3_aa: CASSLEGGGNQPQHF
cdr3_nt: TGCGCCAGCAGCTTGGAAGGTGGAGGCAATCAGCCCCAGCATTTT

j_call: TRBJ1-2
cdr3_length: 12
clone_size: -
v_call: TRBV3-1/TRBV3-2
d_call: -
cdr3_aa: CASSQAGVGYTF
cdr3_nt: TGTGCCAGCAGCCAAGCCGGGGTTGGCTACACCTTC

j_call: TRBJ1-2
cdr3_length: 14
clone_size: -
v_call: TRBV6-5
d_call: TRBD1
cdr3_aa: CASSYRGQGGGYTF
cdr3_nt: TGTGCCAGCAGTTACCGAGGACAGGGAGGGGGCTACACCTTC

j_call: TRBJ2-3
cdr3_length: 13
clone_size: -
v_call: TRBV28
d_call: -
cdr3_aa: CASADITADTQYF
cdr3_nt: TGTGCCAGCGCGGACATAACAGCAGATACGCAGTATTTT

j_call: TRBJ1-4
cdr3_length: 14
clone_size: -
v_call: TRBV5-1
d_call: -
cdr3_aa: CASSKYLRGEKLFF
cdr3_nt: TGCGCCAGCAGCAAATACCTTAGAGGAGAAAAACTGTTTTTT

j_call: TRBJ1-5
cdr3_length: 13
clone_size: -
v_call: TRBV27
d_call: -
cdr3_aa: CASSFRGKQPQHF
cdr3_nt: TGTGCCAGCAGTTTTCGGGGAAAGCAGCCCCAGCATTTT

j_call: TRBJ1-2
cdr3_length: 13
clone_size: once
v_call: TRBV7-9
d_call: TRBD1
cdr3_aa: CASSLSGGRGYTF
cdr3_nt: TGTGCCAGCAGCTTATCAGGGGGCCGTGGCTACACCTTC

j_call: TRBJ1-2
cdr3_length: 13
clone_size: once
v_call: TRBV9
d_call: -
cdr3_aa: CASKGGADYGYTF
cdr3_nt: TGTGCCAGCAAAGGAGGGGCTGACTATGGCTACACCTTC

j_call: TRBJ2-7
cdr3_length: 13
clone_size: -
v_call: TRBV12-3/TRBV12-4
d_call: -
cdr3_aa: CASSYLDSLEQYF
cdr3_nt: TGTGCCAGCAGTTACCTGGACAGCCTGGAGCAGTACTTC

j_call: TRBJ1-1
cdr3_length: 14
clone_size: -
v_call: TRBV25-1
d_call: -
cdr3_aa: CASGALGGNTEAFF
cdr3_nt: TGTGCCAGCGGGGCGCTGGGGGGGAACACTGAAGCTTTCTTT

j_call: TRBJ2-3
cdr3_length: 16
clone_size: -
v_call: TRBV24-1
d_call: TRBD2
cdr3_aa: CATSPRTSGRRDTQYF
cdr3_nt: TGTGCCACCAGTCCCAGGACTAGCGGGAGGCGAGATACGCAGTATTTT

j_call: TRBJ2-5
cdr3_length: 17
clone_size: -
v_call: TRBV6-2/TRBV6-3
d_call: TRBD2
cdr3_aa: CASSYPSERGPRETQYF
cdr3_nt: TGTGCCAGCAGTTACCCCTCGGAGCGGGGGCCCCGGGAGACCCAGTACTTC

j_call: TRBJ2-7
cdr3_length: 14
clone_size: once
v_call: TRBV11-2
d_call: TRBD2
cdr3_aa: CASSSTSGSYEQYF
cdr3_nt: TGTGCCAGCAGCTCCACTAGCGGTTCCTACGAGCAGTACTTC

j_call: TRBJ1-2
cdr3_length: 12
clone_size: -
v_call: TRBV28
d_call: TRBD1
cdr3_aa: CATETGVEGYTF
cdr3_nt: TGTGCCACCGAGACAGGGGTGGAGGGCTACACCTTC

j_call: TRBJ1-4
cdr3_length: 15
clone_size: -
v_call: TRBV28
d_call: -
cdr3_aa: CASSLGAGRYEKLFF
cdr3_nt: TGTGCCAGCAGTTTAGGGGCAGGGAGGTATGAAAAACTGTTTTTT

j_call: TRBJ1-2
cdr3_length: 15
clone_size: -
v_call: TRBV6-4
d_call: -
cdr3_aa: CASSDIPGLTYGYTF
cdr3_nt: TGTGCCAGCAGTGACATTCCGGGACTCACCTATGGCTACACCTTC